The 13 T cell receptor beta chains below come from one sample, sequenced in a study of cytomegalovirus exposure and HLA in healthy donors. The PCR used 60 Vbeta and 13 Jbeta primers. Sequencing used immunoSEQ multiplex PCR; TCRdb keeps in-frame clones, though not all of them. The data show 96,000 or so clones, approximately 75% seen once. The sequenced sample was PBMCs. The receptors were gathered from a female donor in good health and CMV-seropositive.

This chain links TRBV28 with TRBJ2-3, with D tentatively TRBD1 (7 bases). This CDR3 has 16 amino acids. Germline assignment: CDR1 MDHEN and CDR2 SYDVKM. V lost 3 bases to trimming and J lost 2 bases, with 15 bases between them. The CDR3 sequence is CASSFTGGGPTDTQYF. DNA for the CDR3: TGTGCCAGCAGTTTTACCGGAGGGGGCCCCACAGATACGCAGTATTTT. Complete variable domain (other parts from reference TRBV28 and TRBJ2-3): DVKVTQSSRYLVKRTGEKVFLECVQDMDHENMFWYRQDPGLGLRLIYFSYDVKMKEKGDIPEGYSVSREKKERFSLILESASTNQTSMYLCASSFTGGGPTDTQYFGPGTRLTVL.

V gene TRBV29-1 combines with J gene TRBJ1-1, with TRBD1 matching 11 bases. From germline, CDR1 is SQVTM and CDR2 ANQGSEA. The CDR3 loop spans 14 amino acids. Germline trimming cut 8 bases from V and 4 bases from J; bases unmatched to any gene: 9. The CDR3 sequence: CSYGQGAIGTEAFF. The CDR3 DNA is TGCAGCTATGGACAGGGGGCAATTGGCACTGAAGCTTTCTTT.

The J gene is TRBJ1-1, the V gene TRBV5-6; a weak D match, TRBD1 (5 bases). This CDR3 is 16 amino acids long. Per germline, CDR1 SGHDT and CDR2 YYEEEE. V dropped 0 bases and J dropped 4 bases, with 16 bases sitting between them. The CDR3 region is CASSLVGGRGGTEAFF. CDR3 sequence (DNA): TGTGCCAGCAGCTTGGTGGGGGGGAGGGGTGGCACTGAAGCTTTCTTT.

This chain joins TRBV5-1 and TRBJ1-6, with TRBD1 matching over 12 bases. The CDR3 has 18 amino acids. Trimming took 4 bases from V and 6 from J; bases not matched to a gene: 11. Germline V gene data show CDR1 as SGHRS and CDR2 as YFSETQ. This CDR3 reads CASSPGTGGGRGNSPLHF. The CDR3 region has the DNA TGCGCCAGCAGCCCCGGGACAGGGGGCGGTAGAGGTAATTCACCCCTCCACTTT. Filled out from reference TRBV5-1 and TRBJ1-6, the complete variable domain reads KAGVTQTPRYLIKTRGQQVTLSCSPISGHRSVSWYQQTPGQGLQFLFEYFSETQRNKGNFPGRFSGRQFSNSRSEMNVSTLELGDSALYLCASSPGTGGGRGNSPLHFGNGTRLTVT.

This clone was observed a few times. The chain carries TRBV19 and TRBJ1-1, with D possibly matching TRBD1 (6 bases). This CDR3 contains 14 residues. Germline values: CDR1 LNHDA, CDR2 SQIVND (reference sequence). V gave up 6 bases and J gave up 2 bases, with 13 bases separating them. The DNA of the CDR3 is TGTGCCAGTAGCCCGGGACACCAAAACACTGAAGCTTTCTTT. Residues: CASSPGHQNTEAFF.

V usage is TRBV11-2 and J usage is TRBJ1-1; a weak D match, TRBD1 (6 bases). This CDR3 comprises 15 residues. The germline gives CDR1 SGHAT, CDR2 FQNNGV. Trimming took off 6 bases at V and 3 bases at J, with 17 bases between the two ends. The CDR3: CASRYMGAIDTEAFF. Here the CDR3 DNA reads TGTGCCAGCAGGTATATGGGGGCGATAGACACTGAAGCTTTCTTT.

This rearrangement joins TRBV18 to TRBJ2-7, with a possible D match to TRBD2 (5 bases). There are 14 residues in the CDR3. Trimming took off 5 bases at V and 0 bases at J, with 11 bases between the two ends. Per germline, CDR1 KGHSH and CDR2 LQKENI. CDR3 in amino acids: CASSATSYSYEQYF. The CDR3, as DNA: TGTGCCAGCTCAGCCACTAGTTACTCCTACGAGCAGTACTTC.

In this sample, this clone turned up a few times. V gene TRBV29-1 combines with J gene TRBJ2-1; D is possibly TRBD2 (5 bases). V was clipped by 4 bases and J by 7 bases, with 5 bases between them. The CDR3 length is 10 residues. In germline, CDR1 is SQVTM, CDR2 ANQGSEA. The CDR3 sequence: CSVGGNEQFF. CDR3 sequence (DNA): TGCAGCGTTGGAGGGAATGAGCAGTTCTTC.

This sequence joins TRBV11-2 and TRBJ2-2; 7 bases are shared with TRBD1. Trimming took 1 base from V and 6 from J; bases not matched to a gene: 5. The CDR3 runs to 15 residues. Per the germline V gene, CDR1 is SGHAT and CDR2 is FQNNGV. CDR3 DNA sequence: TGTGCCAGCAGCTTAGGACAGGGCAGGGCCGGGGAGCTGTTTTTT. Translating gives CASSLGQGRAGELFF.

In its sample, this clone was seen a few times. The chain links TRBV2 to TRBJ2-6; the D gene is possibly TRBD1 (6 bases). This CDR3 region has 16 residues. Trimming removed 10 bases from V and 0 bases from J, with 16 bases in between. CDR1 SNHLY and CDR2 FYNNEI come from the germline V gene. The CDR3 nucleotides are TGTGCCACAACCAAGGACAGAAACTCTGGGGCCAACGTCCTGACTTTC. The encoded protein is CATTKDRNSGANVLTF.

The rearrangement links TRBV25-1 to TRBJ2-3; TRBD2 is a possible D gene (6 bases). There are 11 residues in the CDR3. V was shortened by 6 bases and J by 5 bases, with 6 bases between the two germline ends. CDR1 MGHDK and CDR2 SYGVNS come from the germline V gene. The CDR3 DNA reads TGTGCCAGCAGGGAGGGAGATACGCAGTATTTT. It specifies CASREGDTQYF.

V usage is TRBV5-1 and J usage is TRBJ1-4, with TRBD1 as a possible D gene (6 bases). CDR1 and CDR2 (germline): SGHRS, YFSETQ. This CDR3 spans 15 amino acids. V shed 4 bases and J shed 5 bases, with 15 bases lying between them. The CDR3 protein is CASSLLDSRNEKLFF. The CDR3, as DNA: TGCGCCAGCAGCCTACTGGACAGCAGGAATGAAAAACTGTTTTTT.

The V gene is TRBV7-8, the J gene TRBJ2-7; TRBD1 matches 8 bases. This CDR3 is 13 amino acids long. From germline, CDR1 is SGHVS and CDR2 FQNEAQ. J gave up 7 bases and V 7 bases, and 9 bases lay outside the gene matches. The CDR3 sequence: CASTKDRAREQYF. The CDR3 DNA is TGTGCCAGCACAAAGGACAGGGCAAGGGAGCAGTACTTC. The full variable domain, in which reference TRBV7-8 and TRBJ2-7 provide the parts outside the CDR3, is GAGVSQSPRYKVAKRGQDVALRCDPISGHVSLFWYQQALGQGPEFLTYFQNEAQLDKSGLPSDRFFAERPEGSVSTLKIQRTQQEDSAVYLCASTKDRAREQYFGPGTRLTVT.